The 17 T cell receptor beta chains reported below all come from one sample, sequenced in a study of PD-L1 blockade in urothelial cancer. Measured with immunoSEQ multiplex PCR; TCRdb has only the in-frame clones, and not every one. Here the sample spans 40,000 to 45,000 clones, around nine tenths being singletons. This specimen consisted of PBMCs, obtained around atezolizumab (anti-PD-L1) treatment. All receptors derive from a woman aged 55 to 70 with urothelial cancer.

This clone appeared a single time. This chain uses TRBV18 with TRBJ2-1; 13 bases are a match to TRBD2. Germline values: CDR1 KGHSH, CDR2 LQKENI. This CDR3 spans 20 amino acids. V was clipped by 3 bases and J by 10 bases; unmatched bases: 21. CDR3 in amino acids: CASSPLAGASYPLAGGEQFF. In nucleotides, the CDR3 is TGTGCCAGCTCACCTTTGGCAGGGGCGTCTTACCCACTAGCGGGAGGGGAGCAGTTCTTC.

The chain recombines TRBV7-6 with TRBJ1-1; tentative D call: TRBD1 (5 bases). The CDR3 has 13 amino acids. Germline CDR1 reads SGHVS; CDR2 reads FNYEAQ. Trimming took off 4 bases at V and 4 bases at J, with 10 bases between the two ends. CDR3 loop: CASSSTVGTEAFF. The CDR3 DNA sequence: TGTGCCAGCAGCTCGACAGTGGGCACTGAAGCTTTCTTT.

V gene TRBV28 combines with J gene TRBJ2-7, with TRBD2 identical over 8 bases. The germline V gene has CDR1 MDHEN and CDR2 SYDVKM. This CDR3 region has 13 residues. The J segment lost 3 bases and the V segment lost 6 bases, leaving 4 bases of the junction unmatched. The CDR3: CASRLSGIYEQYF. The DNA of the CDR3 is TGTGCCAGCAGACTTAGCGGGATCTACGAGCAGTACTTC.

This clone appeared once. The CDR3 DNA reads as TGTGCCAGCAGCTTAAACCGGGACAGGGTCTCCTACGAGCAGTACTTC. Translation: CASSLNRDRVSYEQYF. The chain links TRBV11-2 to TRBJ2-7; 9 bases map to TRBD1. CDR3 length: 16 amino acids. Per germline, CDR1 SGHAT and CDR2 FQNNGV. The trim removed 2 bases at V and 0 bases at J, leaving 5 bases unmatched.

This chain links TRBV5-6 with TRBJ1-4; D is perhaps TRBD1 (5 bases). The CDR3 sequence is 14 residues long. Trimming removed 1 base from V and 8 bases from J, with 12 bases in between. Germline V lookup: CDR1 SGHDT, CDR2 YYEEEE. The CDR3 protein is CASSLLAGREKLFF. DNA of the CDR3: TGTGCCAGCAGCTTGTTGGCAGGGCGCGAAAAACTGTTTTTT.

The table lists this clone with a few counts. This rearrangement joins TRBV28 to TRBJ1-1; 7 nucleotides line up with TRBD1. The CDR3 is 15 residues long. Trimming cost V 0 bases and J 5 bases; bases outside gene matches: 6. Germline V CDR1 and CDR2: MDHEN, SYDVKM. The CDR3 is CASSLWGQSWTEAFF. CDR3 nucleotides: TGTGCCAGCAGTTTATGGGGACAGTCTTGGACTGAAGCTTTCTTT.

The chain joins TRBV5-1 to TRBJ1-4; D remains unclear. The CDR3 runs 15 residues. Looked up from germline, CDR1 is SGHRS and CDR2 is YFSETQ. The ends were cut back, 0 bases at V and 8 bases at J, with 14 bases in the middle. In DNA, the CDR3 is TGCGCCAGCAGCTTGGGGGCGGGCCCAAGGGAAAAACTGTTTTTT. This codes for CASSLGAGPREKLFF. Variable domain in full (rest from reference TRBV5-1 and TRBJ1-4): KAGVTQTPRYLIKTRGQQVTLSCSPISGHRSVSWYQQTPGQGLQFLFEYFSETQRNKGNFPGRFSGRQFSNSRSEMNVSTLELGDSALYLCASSLGAGPREKLFFGSGTQLSVL.

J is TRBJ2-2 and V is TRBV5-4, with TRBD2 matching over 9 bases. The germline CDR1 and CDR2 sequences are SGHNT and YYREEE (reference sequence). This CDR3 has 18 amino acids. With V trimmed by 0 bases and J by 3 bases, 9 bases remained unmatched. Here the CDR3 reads CASSLEAGGFIDTGELFF. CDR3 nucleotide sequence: TGTGCCAGCAGCTTGGAAGCGGGGGGATTTATCGACACCGGGGAGCTGTTTTTT.

The CDR3 DNA sequence: TGTGCCAGCAGCACGCCGGGACTACTCCAGTTCTTC. It translates to CASSTPGLLQFF. The rearrangement uses TRBV5-4 and TRBJ2-1, with TRBD2 identical over 7 bases. The ends lost 4 bases at V and 13 bases at J; junction bases unmatched: 8. The CDR3 is 12 amino acids. Germline V lookup: CDR1 SGHNT, CDR2 YYREEE (reference sequence).

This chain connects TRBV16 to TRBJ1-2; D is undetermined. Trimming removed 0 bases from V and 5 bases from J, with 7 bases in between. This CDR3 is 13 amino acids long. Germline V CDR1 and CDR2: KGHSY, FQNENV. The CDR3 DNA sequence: TGTGCCAGCAGCCAATCGAGCGGTTATGGCTACACCTTC. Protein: CASSQSSGYGYTF.

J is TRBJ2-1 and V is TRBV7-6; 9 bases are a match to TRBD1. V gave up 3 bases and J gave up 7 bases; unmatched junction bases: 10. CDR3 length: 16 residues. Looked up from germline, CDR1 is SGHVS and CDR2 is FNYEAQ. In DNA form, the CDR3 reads TGTGCCAGCAGCTTGTTTTCCGGGACAGGGTTTAATGAGCAGTTCTTC. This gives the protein CASSLFSGTGFNEQFF.

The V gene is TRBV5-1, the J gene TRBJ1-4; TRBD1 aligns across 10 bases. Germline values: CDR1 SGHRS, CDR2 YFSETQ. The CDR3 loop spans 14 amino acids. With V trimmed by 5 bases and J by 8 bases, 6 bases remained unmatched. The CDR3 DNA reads TGCGCCAGCAGATCCGGGACAGGGGTAGAAAAACTGTTTTTT. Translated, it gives CASRSGTGVEKLFF.

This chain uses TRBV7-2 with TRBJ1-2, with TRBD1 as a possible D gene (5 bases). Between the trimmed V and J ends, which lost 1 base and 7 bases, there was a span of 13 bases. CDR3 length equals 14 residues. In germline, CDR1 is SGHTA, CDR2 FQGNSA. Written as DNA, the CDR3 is TGTGCCAGCAGCTTAGGGCTCGGGGGGGGTGGCTACACCTTC. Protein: CASSLGLGGGGYTF.

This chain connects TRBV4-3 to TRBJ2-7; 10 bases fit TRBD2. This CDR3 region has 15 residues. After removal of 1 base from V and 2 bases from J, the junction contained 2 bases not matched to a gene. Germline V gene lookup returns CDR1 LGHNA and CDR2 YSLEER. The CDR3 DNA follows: TGCGCCAGCAGCCAAGCTAGCGGGGGAACCTACGAGCAGTACTTC. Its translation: CASSQASGGTYEQYF.

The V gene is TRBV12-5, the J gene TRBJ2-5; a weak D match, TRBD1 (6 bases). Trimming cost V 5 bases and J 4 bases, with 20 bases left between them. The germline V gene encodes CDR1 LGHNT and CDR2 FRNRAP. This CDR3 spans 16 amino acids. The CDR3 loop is CASGNAIGGGLETQYF. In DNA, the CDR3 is TGTGCTAGTGGTAACGCCATCGGTGGGGGCCTAGAGACCCAGTACTTC.

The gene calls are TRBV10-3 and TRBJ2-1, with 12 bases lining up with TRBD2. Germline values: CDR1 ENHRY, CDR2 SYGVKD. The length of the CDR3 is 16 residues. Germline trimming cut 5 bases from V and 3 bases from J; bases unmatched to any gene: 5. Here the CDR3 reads CAISRLAGEIYNEQFF. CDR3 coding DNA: TGTGCCATCAGTCGACTAGCGGGGGAGATCTACAATGAGCAGTTCTTC.

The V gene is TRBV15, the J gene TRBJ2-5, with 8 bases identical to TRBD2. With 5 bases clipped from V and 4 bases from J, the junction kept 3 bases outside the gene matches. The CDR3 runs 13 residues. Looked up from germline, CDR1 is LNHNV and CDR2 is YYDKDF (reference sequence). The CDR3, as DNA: TGTGCCACCAGCTCCCGGGGGGGAGAGACCCAGTACTTC. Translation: CATSSRGGETQYF.